This T cell receptor (beta chain) was found in a study of cytomegalovirus exposure and HLA in healthy donors. The study, taken as a whole, reports: In vitro confirmation showed a few CMV-associated chains to be CMV antigen specific.

Produced via immunoSEQ multiplex PCR; TCRdb's table is partial and in-frame only. The data contain over 150,000 clones, about 90% of them singletons. Worth noting for this clone: Its cognate antigen is unknown.

Input material: PBMCs. This clonotype originated in a woman younger than 30 in good health and CMV-seropositive.

CDR3 nucleotide sequence: TGTGCCAGCAGCTTGGAACAGGGCCTAGGAGCTTTCTTT. As protein: CASSLEQGLGAFF. The chain couples TRBV5-6 to TRBJ1-1; a weak D match, TRBD1 (6 bases). Germline assignment: CDR1 SGHDT and CDR2 YYEEEE. This CDR3 is built from 13 residues. V was cut by 0 bases and J by 10 bases, with 13 bases left in between.